This T cell receptor beta chain originates from a study of OX40 agonist ivuxolimab in advanced cancers. Whole-study results and caveats: Among the nonresponders, some also had low normalized T-cell clonal expansion.

Only in-frame clones appear in the TCRdb table, and some are missing; sequencing was by immunoSEQ multiplex PCR. The table includes tens of thousands of clones, 65% to 85% detected once. A remark on this clone: What it binds is not known.

The source material was CD4+ or CD8+ T cells sorted from blood, sampled in a trial of the OX40 agonist ivuxolimab. The source of this sequence is an adult with an advanced solid tumor such as melanoma, head and neck, liver or kidney cancer.

The CDR3 DNA sequence: TGTGCCAGCAGCTTACGGGACTTTAAAGTGCAGTTCTTC. Translated, it gives CASSLRDFKVQFF. This chain connects TRBV7-9 to TRBJ2-1; possibly TRBD2 for D (6 bases). This CDR3 has 13 residues. V lost 2 bases and J 12 bases, leaving 14 bases between the germline ends. From germline, CDR1 is SEHNR and CDR2 FQNEAQ (reference sequence).